Listed here are 11 T cell receptor beta chains from one sample, sequenced in a study of cytomegalovirus exposure and HLA in healthy donors. The study ran its PCR with 60 Vbeta and 13 Jbeta primers. Assay used: immunoSEQ multiplex PCR; TCRdb lists only in-frame clones, some missing. The sample has 95,000 to 150,000 clones, 81% seen once. The sequencing sample was made of PBMCs. The receptors were gathered from a man between 18 and 35 years old in good health and CMV-seronegative.

V usage is TRBV5-1 and J usage is TRBJ1-2; 10 bases are shared with TRBD1. After removal of 1 base from V and 7 bases from J, the junction contained 19 bases not matched to a gene. Germline V gene lookup returns CDR1 SGHRS and CDR2 YFSETQ. The CDR3 extends over 19 amino acids. CDR3 in amino acids: CASSLSPGGQGSGLGGYTF. The CDR3 bases are TGCGCCAGCAGCTTGAGCCCCGGGGGACAGGGGAGCGGGCTAGGTGGCTACACCTTC.

The chain combines TRBV5-5 with TRBJ2-3; TRBD2 aligns across 8 bases. This CDR3 has 15 amino acids. The J segment lost 6 bases and the V segment lost 4 bases, leaving 10 bases of the junction unmatched. CDR1 and CDR2 from the germline V gene are SGHKS and YYEKEE (reference sequence). CDR3 protein: CASSPRLAPFDTQYF. CDR3 nucleotide sequence: TGTGCCAGCAGCCCCAGACTAGCGCCGTTTGATACGCAGTATTTT.

The rearrangement uses TRBV2 and TRBJ1-1, with 7 positions matching TRBD1. The CDR3 contains 14 residues. The junction had 7 bases not matched to a gene; V was cut back by 4 bases and J by 5 bases. The germline CDR1 and CDR2 sequences are SNHLY and FYNNEI. CDR3 sequence: CASSVEQGRTEAFF. CDR3 in DNA: TGTGCCAGCAGTGTAGAACAGGGGAGGACTGAAGCTTTCTTT.

This clone was observed a few times. The rearrangement uses TRBV9 and TRBJ2-5; maybe TRBD1 (6 bases). Germline CDR1 reads SGDLS; CDR2 reads YYNGEE. Between the trimmed V and J ends, which lost 3 bases and 1 base, there was a span of 10 bases. CDR3 size: 14 residues. As DNA, the CDR3 is TGTGCCAGCAGCGCGACAGGAAGCCAAGAGACCCAGTACTTC. Protein: CASSATGSQETQYF.

This clone is a singleton in its sample. This chain links TRBV2 with TRBJ2-2; no clear D. This CDR3 is 13 amino acids long. The V end was cut by 6 bases, the J end by 6 bases, with 11 bases between. Germline V gene data show CDR1 as SNHLY and CDR2 as FYNNEI. CDR3 sequence (DNA): TGTGCCAGCAGCCCTTCAAGAGCCGGGGAGCTGTTTTTT. This translates into CASSPSRAGELFF.

This clone was seen only once. CDR3 coding DNA: TGTGCCAGCAGCGCTATAGCGGGGGGCAGGGCAGATACGCAGTATTTT. Residues: CASSAIAGGRADTQYF. The chain couples TRBV9 to TRBJ2-3; 10 bases line up with TRBD2. This CDR3 has 16 residues. Looked up from germline, CDR1 is SGDLS and CDR2 is YYNGEE. Germline trimming cut 3 bases from V and 4 bases from J; bases unmatched to any gene: 8.

A single count supports this clone. This chain links TRBV13 with TRBJ2-2, with 7 bases matching TRBD2. V lost 2 bases, J lost 2 bases, and 5 bases stayed unmatched. CDR1 is PRHDT, CDR2 FYEKMQ, per germline (reference sequence). CDR3 length: 16 residues. The DNA of the CDR3 is TGTGCCAGCAGCTTATTTCGGGGGGTTAACACCGGGGAGCTGTTTTTT. It encodes CASSLFRGVNTGELFF.

The V and J genes are TRBV27 and TRBJ2-7; D gene unclear. The CDR3 runs to 13 residues. The germline CDR1 and CDR2 sequences are MNHEY and SMNVEV (reference sequence). The ends were cut back, 1 base at V and 0 bases at J, with 4 bases in the middle. CDR3: CASSLFSSYEQYF. CDR3 bases: TGTGCCAGCAGTTTATTCAGCTCCTACGAGCAGTACTTC.

The chain couples TRBV7-3 to TRBJ2-5; D not resolved. Trimming cost V 5 bases and J 2 bases, with 9 bases left between them. CDR1 is SGHTA, CDR2 FQGTGA, per germline. The CDR3 is 13 amino acids. The CDR3 DNA follows: TGTGCCAGCAGCCCGACATTTCAAGAGACCCAGTACTTC. It encodes CASSPTFQETQYF.

This chain uses TRBV6-5 with TRBJ1-2; 10 positions agree with TRBD1. This CDR3 spans 15 amino acids. Germline V lookup: CDR1 MNHEY, CDR2 SVGAGI. Trimming at V came to 0 bases and at J to 3 bases, leaving 1 base not matched to a gene. The CDR3 protein is CASSYSDRGDYGYTF. The CDR3 coding sequence is TGTGCCAGCAGTTACTCGGACAGGGGGGACTATGGCTACACCTTC.

J is TRBJ1-5 and V is TRBV19; D call uncertain. CDR1 is LNHDA and CDR2 is SQIVND in the germline V gene (reference sequence). The CDR3 has 15 residues. Trimming took 11 bases from V and 5 from J, leaving 22 bases between them. The CDR3 sequence is CASQPGRSPHQPQHF. In DNA form, the CDR3 reads TGTGCCTCACAGCCGGGAAGGTCCCCCCATCAGCCCCAGCATTTT.